This TCR beta chain came from a study of blood T cell repertoires in COVID-19. Looked up from germline, CDR1 is LNHNV and CDR2 is YYDKDF (reference sequence). This CDR3 is 14 amino acids long. V lost 1 base, J lost 4 bases, and 10 bases lay in between. Measured with immunoSEQ multiplex PCR; TCRdb has only the in-frame clones, and not every one. This sample has about 190,000 clones, with around four fifths found just once. The chain joins TRBV15 to TRBJ2-5; the D gene is possibly TRBD1 (6 bases). Sequenced sample: peripheral blood. This clonotype was sampled from a human donor in a cohort sampled during active COVID-19. CDR3 sequence reads: CATSRAGARETQYF. In DNA form, the CDR3 reads TGTGCCACCAGCAGAGCAGGGGCCAGAGAGACCCAGTACTTC.